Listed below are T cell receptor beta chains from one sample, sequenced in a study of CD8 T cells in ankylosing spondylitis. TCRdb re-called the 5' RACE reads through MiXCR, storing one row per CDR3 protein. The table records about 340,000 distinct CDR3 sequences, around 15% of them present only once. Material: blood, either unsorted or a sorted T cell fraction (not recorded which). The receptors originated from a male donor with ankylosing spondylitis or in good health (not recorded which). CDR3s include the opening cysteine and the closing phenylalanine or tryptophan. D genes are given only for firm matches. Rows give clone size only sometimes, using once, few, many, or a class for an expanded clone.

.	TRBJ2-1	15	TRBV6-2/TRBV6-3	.	TGTGCCAGCAGTCCCGTGGTCGGGGGCTACAATGAGCAGTTCTTC	CASSPVVGGYNEQFF
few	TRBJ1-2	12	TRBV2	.	TGTGCCAGCAGTGGAGGGTTAGGCGGCTACACCTTC	CASSGGLGGYTF
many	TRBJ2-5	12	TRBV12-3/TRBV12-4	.	TGTGCCAGCAGTTTAATGGAAGAGACCCAGTACTTC	CASSLMEETQYF
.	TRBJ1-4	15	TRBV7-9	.	TGTGCCAGCAGCTTAGGAGGGGTTGATAATGAAAAACTGATTTTT	CASSLGGVDNEKLIF
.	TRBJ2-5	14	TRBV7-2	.	TGTGCCAGCACCCAACGGCTCTCCCAAGAGACCCAGTACTTC	CASTQRLSQETQYF
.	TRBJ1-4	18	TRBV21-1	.	TGTGCCAGCAGTTCCAGTGGGGGGGACGTTTCAACTAATGAAAAACTGTTTTTT	CASSSSGGDVSTNEKLFF
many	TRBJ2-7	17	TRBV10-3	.	TGTGCCATCCTAGGAGGTGGGGGAGAGAGTGGCACCTACGAGCAGTACTTC	CAILGGGGESGTYEQYF
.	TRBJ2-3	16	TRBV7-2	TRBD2	TGTGCCAGCAGCTTAATGTCCGGGGGGGTCACAGATACGCAGTATTTT	CASSLMSGGVTDTQYF
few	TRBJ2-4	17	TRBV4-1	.	TGCGCCAGCAGCCAAGAAGAGCAGGCAGGCACCTTAAACATTCAGTACTTC	CASSQEEQAGTLNIQYF
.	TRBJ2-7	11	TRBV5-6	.	TGTGCCAGCAGCTTTCTCCACGAGCAGTACTTC	CASSFLHEQYF
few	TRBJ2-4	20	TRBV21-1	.	TGTGCCAGCAGCAAAGCGCTGAGAAGGGGAGGTGGTGGGGTATCAACCATTCAGTACTTC	CASSKALRRGGGGVSTIQYF